This T cell receptor beta chain was recorded in a study of beta chain features in type 1 diabetes. Study-wide results and caveats: Shortening of TCRB CDR3s, moderate but significant, appeared in all four CD4+ subsets of Type 1 diabetes patients. Diminished insertions and augmented deletions at VDJ junctions characterized type 1 diabetes patients.

Every isolated RNA sample was fully reverse transcribed, so sequencing captured expressed TCRB transcripts. The repertoire was sequenced with immunoSEQ multiplex PCR; TCRdb's copy has only in-frame clones and lacks some. The profile shows around 160,000 clones, around 8.3% of them singletons. One heparinised blood draw, averaging about 0.11 L, came from each donor. CD4+ cells of the naive, central memory, regulatory and stem cell-like memory types were sorted via CD45RO/CCR7/CD25/CD127/CD95/CD27. Notes on this clone: Its antigen remains unidentified.

The CDR3 runs to 12 residues. The germline gives CDR1 MNHEY, CDR2 SVGAGI. V was pared by 6 bases and J by 9 bases, with 12 bases between. The sequencing input was central memory CD4+ T cells from blood. This clonotype originated in a woman under 30 with type 1 diabetes. The chain joins TRBV6-5 to TRBJ2-1; no clear D. The CDR3 nucleotides are TGTGCCAGCAGCCCTGACTCTGGTGAGCAGTTCTTC. Its translation: CASSPDSGEQFF.